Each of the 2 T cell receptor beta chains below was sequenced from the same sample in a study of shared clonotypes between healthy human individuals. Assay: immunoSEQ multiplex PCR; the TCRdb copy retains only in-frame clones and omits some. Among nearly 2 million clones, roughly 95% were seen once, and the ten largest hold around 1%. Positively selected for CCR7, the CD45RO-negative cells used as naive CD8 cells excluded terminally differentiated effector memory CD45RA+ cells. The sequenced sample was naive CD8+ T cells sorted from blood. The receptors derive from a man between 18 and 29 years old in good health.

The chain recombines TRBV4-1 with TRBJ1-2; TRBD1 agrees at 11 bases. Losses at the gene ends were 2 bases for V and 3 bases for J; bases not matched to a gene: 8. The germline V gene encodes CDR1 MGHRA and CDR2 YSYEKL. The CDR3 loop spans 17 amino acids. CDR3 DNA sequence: TGCGCCAGCAGCCAAACCCCGGGACAGGGGGGGTACTATGGCTACACCTTC. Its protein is CASSQTPGQGGYYGYTF.

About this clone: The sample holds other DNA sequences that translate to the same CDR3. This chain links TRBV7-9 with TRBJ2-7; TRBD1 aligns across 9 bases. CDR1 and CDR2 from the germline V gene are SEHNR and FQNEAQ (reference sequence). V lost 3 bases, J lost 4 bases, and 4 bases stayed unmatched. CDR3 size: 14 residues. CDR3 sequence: CASSFSGQGYEQYF. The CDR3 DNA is TGTGCCAGCAGCTTTTCTGGACAGGGGTACGAGCAGTACTTC.